Detailed here is one T cell receptor beta chain. There is no known antigen for this receptor. No much larger clone is present one base from it, and per-base qualities are unavailable. The V and J ends are trimmed by 5 bases and 0 bases, leaving 15 bases between them. From the cysteine through the phenylalanine, the CDR3 covers 16 amino acids. Of the read, only the CDR3 DNA is kept; its 48 bases are in frame from base 1. The germline V gene encodes CDR1 MDHEN and CDR2 SYDVKM. The immunoSEQ Assay was the method used to sequence TCRbeta CDR3 regions. After extraction, genomic DNA underwent amplification by bias-controlled multiplex PCR, followed by high-throughput sequencing. The published analysis was carried out like this. Collapsing and filtering of sequences were performed to quantify the absolute abundance of each unique TCRbeta CDR3 region. T cell fraction was estimated by normalizing TCRbeta template counts to usable DNA, which was measured by amplifying reference genes present in all nucleated cells. Repertoire TCRs were annotated as SARS-CoV-2-specific when V gene, CDR3 amino acid sequence and J gene were exactly matched to a known reactive TCR set. The reference SARS-CoV-2 TCR set was obtained from MIRA and was filtered for enrichment in COVID-19-positive ImmuneCODE repertoires, whereby public or cross-reactive TCRs were removed. Using the MIRA antigens, annotated TCRs were further analysed by specific ORF or by position within an ORF. Breadth was defined as the number of annotated unique rearrangements divided by the total number of unique productive rearrangements, and depth was defined as the summed frequency of the annotated unique rearrangements. Two-sided Wilcoxon rank-sum tests were used to compare TCR breadth between groups. TCRdb took this table from immuneACCESS and kept in-frame rearrangements with V and J called. Such tables lack part of the clones; where checked against another copy, unresolved V genes explain under half of the gap, and the rest is unexplained. V, J and clone size reflect that table, while D and trimming were determined from the DNA. The sample table contains about 320,000 clones; only one count was recorded for approximately 80% of them. The ten largest account for about 2.1% of the sample.

The entry originates in a study of Ad26.COV2.S vaccination and SARS-CoV-2 variants (dated by TCRdb to about 2021). About the investigation overall: Vaccine-arm donors came from COV1001, a multicentre, randomized, double-blind, placebo-controlled phase I-IIa trial of Ad26.COV2.S in healthy adults. Ad26.COV2.S was administered intramuscularly at 5 x 10^10 or 1 x 10^11 viral particles, either as a single shot or as two shots given 56 days apart. TCRbeta repertoire sequencing served as the tool for gauging how specific and how broad the SARS-CoV-2-reactive T cell receptors were following Ad26.COV2.S vaccination. A total of some 30 samples were included in the TCR-sequenced set, comprising 19 Ad26.COV2.S vaccine recipients, 5 placebo recipients and 8 SARS-CoV-2 convalescent individuals. Participants in the trial were split at random into five groups of five each, receiving low-dose or high-dose Ad26.COV2.S once or twice, or else placebo on both occasions. Investigators did not know the trial group allocation while performing experiments and assessing outcomes. Overall results and qualifications from the work: Compared with placebo recipients, Ad26.COV2.S recipients showed higher spike-specific TCR breadth (P = 0.0014). After vaccination, substantial breadth of spike-specific CD8+ and CD4+ T cell responses was reported. The authors noted that the TCR breadth and depth analyses may have underestimated total T cell responses. Comparable non-spike TCR breadth was observed between vaccine and placebo recipients, consistent with only spike being contained in the vaccine. The study lacked the statistical power to compare responses across vaccine doses or regimens.

The treatment or condition label for this specimen denotes: about 20 received Ad26.COV2.S at low or high dose, single or two shots; a few received placebo; per-sample allocation not given. For vaccine and placebo recipients, the sequenced repertoires came from samples collected on day 63 after the first injection. Cohort 1b enrolled some 25 adults aged 18-55 years at a single site in Boston, USA, between 29 July and 7 August 2020. Ad26.COV2.S was a replication-incompetent adenovirus type 26 vector that expressed a prefusion-stabilized SARS-CoV-2 spike protein derived from the original Wuhan strain.

The input for sequencing was peripheral blood, taken in a trial of Ad26.COV2.S vaccine versus placebo. This TCR came from a person aged 18-60 years who received the Ad26.COV2.S COVID-19 vaccine or a placebo. The receptor chain draws on TRBV28 and TRBJ2-3, and the D gene may be TRBD2, 5 bases matching. The nucleotides are TGTGCCAGCAGTAAACTACTAGTTTTTAGCACAGATACGCAGTATTTT. Translated, this is CASSKLLVFSTDTQYF.